What follows describes a single T cell receptor (beta chain). Assay: immunoSEQ multiplex PCR; the TCRdb copy retains only in-frame clones and omits some. Here the sample spans approximately 2,000 clones, 70% to 85% being singletons. The entry originates in a study of T cell repertoires and HLA-DP antigens. J lost 0 bases, V lost 7 bases, and 6 bases had no gene match. This CDR3 has 17 residues. Study results and limitations: Previously undetected clones averaged around 35% and 51% against the two alleles respectively.

After roughly two weeks, CD4+ cells were restimulated around 25 h with the same allogeneic DPB1. Stimulation used HeLa cells expressing transduced HLA-DPA1/DPB1, HLA-DM, invariant chain and CD80. Source material: CD137- CD4+ T cells from cultured PBMCs. This sequence was found in a man between 45 and 60 years old in good health and CMV-seronegative. The J gene is TRBJ2-4, the V gene TRBV6-7, with 13 bases that match TRBD2. TRBV6-7 is noted as an ORF with a role that remains uncertain. CDR3 region: CASKSGLAGIAKNIQYF. The CDR3 bases are TGTGCCAGCAAATCGGGACTAGCGGGAATAGCCAAAAACATTCAGTACTTC.